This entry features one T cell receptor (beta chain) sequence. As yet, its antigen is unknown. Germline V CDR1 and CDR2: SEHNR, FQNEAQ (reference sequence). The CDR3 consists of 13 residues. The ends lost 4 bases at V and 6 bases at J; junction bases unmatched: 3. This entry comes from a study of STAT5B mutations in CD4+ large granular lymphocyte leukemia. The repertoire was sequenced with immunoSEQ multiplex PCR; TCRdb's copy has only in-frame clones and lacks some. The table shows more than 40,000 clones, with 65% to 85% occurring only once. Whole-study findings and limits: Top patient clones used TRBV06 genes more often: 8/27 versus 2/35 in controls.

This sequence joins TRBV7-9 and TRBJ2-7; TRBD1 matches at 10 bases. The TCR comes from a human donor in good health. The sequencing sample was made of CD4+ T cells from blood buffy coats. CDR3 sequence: CASSWDRGFEQYF. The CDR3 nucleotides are TGTGCCAGCAGCTGGGACAGGGGCTTCGAGCAGTACTTC. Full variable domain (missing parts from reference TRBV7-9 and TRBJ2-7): DTGVSQNPRHKITKRGQNVTFRCDPISEHNRLYWYRQTLGQGPEFLTYFQNEAQLEKSRLLSDRFSAERPKGSFSTLEIQRTEQGDSAMYLCASSWDRGFEQYFGPGTRLTVT.